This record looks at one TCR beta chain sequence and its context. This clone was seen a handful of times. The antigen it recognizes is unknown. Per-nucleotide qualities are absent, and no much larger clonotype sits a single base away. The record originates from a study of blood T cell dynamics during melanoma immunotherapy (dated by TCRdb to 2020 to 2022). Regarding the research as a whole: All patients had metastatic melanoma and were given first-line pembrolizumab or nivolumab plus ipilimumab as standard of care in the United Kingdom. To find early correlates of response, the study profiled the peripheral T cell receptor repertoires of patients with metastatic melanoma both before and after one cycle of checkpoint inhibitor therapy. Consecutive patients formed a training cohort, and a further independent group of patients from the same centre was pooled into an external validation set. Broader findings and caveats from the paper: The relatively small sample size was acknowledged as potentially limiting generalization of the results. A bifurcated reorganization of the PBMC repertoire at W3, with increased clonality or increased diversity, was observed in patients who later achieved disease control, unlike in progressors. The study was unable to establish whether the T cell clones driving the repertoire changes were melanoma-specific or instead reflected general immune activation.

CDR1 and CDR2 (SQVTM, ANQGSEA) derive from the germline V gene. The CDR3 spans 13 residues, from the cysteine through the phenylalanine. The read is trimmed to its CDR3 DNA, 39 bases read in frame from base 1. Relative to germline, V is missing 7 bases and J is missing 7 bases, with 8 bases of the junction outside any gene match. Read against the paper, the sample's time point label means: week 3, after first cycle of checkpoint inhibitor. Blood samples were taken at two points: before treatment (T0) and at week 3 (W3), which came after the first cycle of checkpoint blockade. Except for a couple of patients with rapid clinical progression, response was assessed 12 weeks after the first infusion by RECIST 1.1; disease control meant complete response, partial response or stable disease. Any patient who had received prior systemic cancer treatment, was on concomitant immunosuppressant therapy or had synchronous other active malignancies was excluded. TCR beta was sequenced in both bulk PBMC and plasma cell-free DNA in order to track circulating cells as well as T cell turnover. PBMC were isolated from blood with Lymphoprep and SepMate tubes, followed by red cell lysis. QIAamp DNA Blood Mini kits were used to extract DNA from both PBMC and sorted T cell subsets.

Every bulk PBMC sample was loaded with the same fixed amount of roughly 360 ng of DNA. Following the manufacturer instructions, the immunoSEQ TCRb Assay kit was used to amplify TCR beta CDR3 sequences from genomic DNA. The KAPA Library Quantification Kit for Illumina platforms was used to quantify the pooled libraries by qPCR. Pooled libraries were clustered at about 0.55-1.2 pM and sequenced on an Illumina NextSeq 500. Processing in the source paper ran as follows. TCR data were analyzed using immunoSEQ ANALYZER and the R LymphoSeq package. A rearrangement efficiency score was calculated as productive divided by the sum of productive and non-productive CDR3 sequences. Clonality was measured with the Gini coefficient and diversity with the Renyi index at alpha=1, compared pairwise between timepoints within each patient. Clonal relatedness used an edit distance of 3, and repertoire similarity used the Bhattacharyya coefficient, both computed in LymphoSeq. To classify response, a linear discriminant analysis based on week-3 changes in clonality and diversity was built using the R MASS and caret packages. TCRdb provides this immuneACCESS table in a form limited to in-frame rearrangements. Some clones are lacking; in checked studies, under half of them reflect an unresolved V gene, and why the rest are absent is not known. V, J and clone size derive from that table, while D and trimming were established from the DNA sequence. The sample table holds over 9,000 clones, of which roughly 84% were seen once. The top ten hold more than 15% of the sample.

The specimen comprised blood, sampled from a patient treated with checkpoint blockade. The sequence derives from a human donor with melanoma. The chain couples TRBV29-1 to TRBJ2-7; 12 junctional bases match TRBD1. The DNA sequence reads TGCAGCGGCCGGGACAGGGGGCGGCGAGAGCAGTACTTC. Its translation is CSGRDRGRREQYF.